The 28 T cell receptor beta chains reported below all come from one sample, sequenced in a study of shared clonotypes between healthy human individuals. Sequencing used immunoSEQ multiplex PCR; TCRdb keeps in-frame clones, though not all of them. Among around 1.5 million clones, 95% to 99% were seen once, and the ten largest hold approximately 0.45%. The source material was naive CD4+ T cells sorted from blood. The subset was: CD45RA+ positively selected. These TCRs come from a man aged 25 to 40 in good health.

The genes are TRBV14 and TRBJ2-1, with 12 bases lining up with TRBD2. Germline V gene sequence: CDR1 SGHDN, CDR2 FVKESK. J was trimmed by 8 bases and V by 4 bases; bases with no gene match: 9. There are 16 residues in the CDR3. The CDR3: CASSPPSGRAKYEQFF. The DNA for the CDR3 is TGTGCCAGCAGCCCCCCTAGCGGGAGGGCCAAGTATGAGCAGTTCTTC.

The J gene is TRBJ2-1, the V gene TRBV20-1, with D maybe TRBD1 (6 bases). The CDR3 sequence is 11 residues long. Germline CDR1 reads DFQATT; CDR2 reads SNEGSKA (reference sequence). CDR3 nucleotide sequence: TGCAGGACGACAGGTTACAATGAGCAGTTCTTC. It translates to CRTTGYNEQFF.

The CDR3: CASSTHGQGAETQYF. For the CDR3, the DNA is TGTGCCAGTAGTACGCACGGACAGGGTGCGGAGACCCAGTACTTC. The rearrangement uses TRBV19 and TRBJ2-5; the match to TRBD1 covers 8 bases. Trimming removed 4 bases from V and 5 bases from J; junction bases left unmatched: 9. This CDR3 contains 15 residues. Per germline, CDR1 LNHDA and CDR2 SQIVND (reference sequence).

This chain connects TRBV19 to TRBJ1-1; the D is unclear. CDR3 size: 14 residues. V lost 2 bases and J lost 5, with 12 bases in between. CDR1 and CDR2 (germline): LNHDA, SQIVND (reference sequence). CDR3 sequence reads: CASSIPAGRTEAFF. The DNA of the CDR3 is TGTGCCAGTAGTATACCGGCTGGACGGACTGAAGCTTTCTTT.

The gene calls are TRBV6-5 and TRBJ2-3, with 10 bases fitting TRBD1. The CDR3 consists of 15 residues. V dropped 2 bases and J dropped 2; count of bases not matched to a gene: 1. The germline V gene encodes CDR1 MNHEY and CDR2 SVGAGI. This chain's CDR3 is CASSYGTGDTDTQYF. In DNA, the CDR3 is TGTGCCAGCAGTTACGGGACAGGGGACACAGATACGCAGTATTTT.

The chain combines TRBV7-2 with TRBJ1-2; TRBD1 aligns across 8 bases. The CDR3 is 14 residues long. Germline V gene data show CDR1 as SGHTA and CDR2 as FQGNSA. V trimming: 6 bases; J trimming: 3 bases; junction bases outside the gene matches: 6. CDR3 protein: CASRLPGGDYGYTF. The DNA for the CDR3 is TGTGCCAGCAGATTACCAGGGGGCGACTATGGCTACACCTTC.

This clone has just one count. The chain links TRBV5-6 to TRBJ1-4; D uncertain. The CDR3 consists of 13 residues. Germline values: CDR1 SGHDT, CDR2 YYEEEE. The germline V and J ends were trimmed by 4 bases and 0 bases, with 4 bases remaining between them. CDR3 amino acids: CASSRTTNEKLFF. CDR3 bases: TGTGCCAGCAGCAGAACAACTAATGAAAAACTGTTTTTT.

The chain has TRBV7-2 and TRBJ2-3; unclear D gene. CDR1 is SGHTA, CDR2 FQGNSA, per germline. Trimming removed 4 bases at V and 7 bases at J, with 15 bases between. The CDR3 totals 14 residues. The CDR3: CASSSPPRLNTQYF. Written as DNA, the CDR3 is TGTGCCAGCAGCTCCCCACCGAGGCTGAATACGCAGTATTTT.

The chain uses TRBV6-4 and TRBJ1-5; possible D gene TRBD1, 5 bases. Trimming left V 0 bases short and J 5 bases short, with 14 bases between. CDR1 is MRHNA and CDR2 is SNTAGT in the germline V gene. This CDR3 is built from 16 residues. CDR3 sequence (DNA): TGTGCCAGCAGTGACTCGCTGGGGGAGTATCATCAGCCCCAGCATTTT. It is translated as CASSDSLGEYHQPQHF.

V gene TRBV6-1 combines with J gene TRBJ1-2; D not resolved. The CDR3 loop spans 15 amino acids. CDR1 MNHNS and CDR2 SASEGT come from the germline V gene. V lost 5 bases, J lost 5 bases, and 18 bases lay in between. CDR3 amino acids: CASSRDNKGPYGYTF. The CDR3 DNA reads TGTGCCAGCAGTCGTGACAACAAGGGCCCTTATGGCTACACCTTC.

The rearrangement links TRBV4-1 to TRBJ1-4; unclear D gene. Germline V gene sequence: CDR1 MGHRA, CDR2 YSYEKL. V was trimmed by 1 base and J by 0 bases, leaving 9 bases between them. The CDR3 length is 16 residues. The CDR3 sequence: CASSQGSSATNEKLFF. CDR3 sequence (DNA): TGCGCCAGCAGCCAAGGGAGCTCTGCAACTAATGAAAAACTGTTTTTT.

The DNA of the CDR3 is TGTGCCAGCAGCTTACAGCAGGTCTATGGCTACACCTTC. Translating gives CASSLQQVYGYTF. The chain couples TRBV7-2 to TRBJ1-2; D unresolved. CDR1 SGHTA and CDR2 FQGNSA come from the germline V gene. The CDR3 totals 13 residues. The V gene lost 2 bases and the J gene lost 4 bases, with 8 bases spanning the gap. Supplemented by reference TRBV7-2 and TRBJ1-2, the full variable domain reads GAGVSQSPSNKVTEKGKDVELRCDPISGHTALYWYRQSLGQGLEFLIYFQGNSAPDKSGLPSDRFSAERTGGSVSTLTIQRTQQEDSAVYLCASSLQQVYGYTFGSGTRLTVV.

The V gene is TRBV7-2, the J gene TRBJ2-7, with D perhaps TRBD1 or TRBD2 (7 bases each). Trimming removed 5 bases from V and 4 bases from J, with 21 bases in between. Germline V gives CDR1 SGHTA, CDR2 FQGNSA. The CDR3 totals 16 residues. CDR3 sequence reads: CASSQLWGGGQYEQYF. The CDR3 DNA is TGTGCCAGCAGCCAACTTTGGGGAGGGGGCCAGTACGAGCAGTACTTC.

V is TRBV6-1 and J is TRBJ1-5; D is undetermined. This CDR3 is 11 amino acids long. Trimming left V 3 bases short and J 9 bases short, with 6 bases between. Germline V CDR1 and CDR2: MNHNS, SASEGT. CDR3 sequence reads: CASSESGPQHF. The DNA of the CDR3 is TGTGCCAGCAGTGAGTCTGGGCCCCAGCATTTT.

As regards this clone: Other DNA variants within this sample encode the same CDR3. This chain uses TRBV2 with TRBJ2-1; either TRBD1 or TRBD2 may fit D (5 bases each). Deletions cut 6 bases from V and 1 base from J, with 7 bases between. The CDR3 consists of 13 residues. The germline CDR1 and CDR2 sequences are SNHLY and FYNNEI. The DNA of the CDR3 is TGTGCCAGCAGGGGGGATTCCTACAATGAGCAGTTCTTC. Encoded protein: CASRGDSYNEQFF.

This chain connects TRBV7-8 to TRBJ2-7; D may be TRBD2 (5 bases). CDR1 is SGHVS, CDR2 FQNEAQ, per germline. Trimming removed 2 bases at V and 2 bases at J, with 10 bases between. CDR3 length equals 14 residues. The CDR3 loop reads CASSLPGIPYEQYF. The CDR3 coding sequence is TGTGCCAGCAGCTTACCGGGAATCCCCTACGAGCAGTACTTC.

The rearrangement links TRBV28 to TRBJ2-5; D possibly corresponds to TRBD2 (5 bases). The CDR3 is 15 amino acids. Per the germline V gene, CDR1 is MDHEN and CDR2 is SYDVKM. Trimming left V 7 bases short and J 5 bases short, with 20 bases between. The CDR3 here is CASNLRAQPGETQYF. The CDR3, as DNA: TGTGCCAGCAACCTCCGGGCCCAGCCGGGGGAGACCCAGTACTTC.

The CDR3 is CASSLLVGLSGNTIYF. In DNA form, the CDR3 reads TGTGCCAGCAGCTTGTTGGTTGGGCTCTCTGGAAACACCATATATTTT. The chain joins TRBV5-6 to TRBJ1-3; no reliable D call. CDR1 and CDR2 (germline): SGHDT, YYEEEE. Trimming pared 1 base from V and 0 bases from J, leaving 11 bases between. CDR3 size: 16 residues.

Here the CDR3 reads CASSLGARGTSETQYF. Written as DNA, the CDR3 is TGCGCCAGCAGCTTGGGGGCCAGGGGGACCTCAGAGACCCAGTACTTC. V is TRBV5-1 and J is TRBJ2-5; 7 nucleotides match TRBD1. The trim removed 0 bases at V and 4 bases at J, leaving 9 bases unmatched. Germline CDR1 is SGHRS and CDR2 is YFSETQ. The CDR3 consists of 16 residues.

The chain employs TRBV4-3 and TRBJ2-1; D remains ambiguous. V shed 0 bases and J shed 4 bases, with 10 bases lying between them. Germline lookup yields CDR1 LGHNA and CDR2 YSLEER. The CDR3 is 15 residues long. The DNA for the CDR3 is TGCGCCAGCAGCCAAGATTCCGCAAAGTACAATGAGCAGTTCTTC. Protein product: CASSQDSAKYNEQFF.

With regard to this clone: Other DNA sequences of this sample code for an identical CDR3. This chain connects TRBV28 to TRBJ2-3; D gene uncertain. The CDR3 has 11 residues. Germline V gives CDR1 MDHEN, CDR2 SYDVKM. V dropped 1 base and J dropped 4 bases, with 0 bases sitting between them. CDR3 protein: CASSLSDTQYF. The CDR3 DNA is TGTGCCAGCAGTTTATCAGATACGCAGTATTTT.

This chain joins TRBV7-2 and TRBJ2-1; 7 bases are shared with TRBD2. V trimming: 5 bases; J trimming: 4 bases; junction bases outside the gene matches: 14. The CDR3 sequence is 17 residues long. CDR1 is SGHTA and CDR2 is FQGNSA in the germline V gene. CDR3 region: CASSPFGSGTTYNEQFF. The CDR3 region has the DNA TGTGCCAGCAGCCCCTTTGGGTCCGGGACTACTTACAATGAGCAGTTCTTC. Filled out from reference TRBV7-2 and TRBJ2-1, the complete variable domain reads GAGVSQSPSNKVTEKGKDVELRCDPISGHTALYWYRQSLGQGLEFLIYFQGNSAPDKSGLPSDRFSAERTGGSVSTLTIQRTQQEDSAVYLCASSPFGSGTTYNEQFFGPGTRLTVL.

The chain carries TRBV28 and TRBJ2-7; D is unclear. Germline assignment: CDR1 MDHEN and CDR2 SYDVKM. V lost 6 bases and J lost 6, with 12 bases in between. This CDR3 is 12 amino acids long. The CDR3 nucleotides are TGTGCCAGCAGCCTTCCTCTCACCGAGCAGTACTTC. This codes for CASSLPLTEQYF.

As concerns this clone: Other DNA variants within this sample encode the same CDR3. The CDR3 region has the DNA TGCGCCAGCAGCTTGGTTGGGACTAGCACAGATACGCAGTATTTT. It encodes CASSLVGTSTDTQYF. The chain combines TRBV5-1 with TRBJ2-3; D perhaps matches TRBD2 (6 bases). The CDR3 loop spans 15 amino acids. Germline CDR1 is SGHRS and CDR2 is YFSETQ. V lost 0 bases, J lost 0 bases, and 8 bases lay in between.

The rearrangement joins TRBV5-4 to TRBJ1-6; 9 positions match TRBD1. Germline trimming cut 4 bases from V and 14 bases from J; bases unmatched to any gene: 10. This CDR3 has 14 amino acids. CDR1 is SGHNT, CDR2 YYREEE, per germline (reference sequence). CDR3 sequence: CASSPGTGQKSLHF. The DNA of the CDR3 is TGTGCCAGCAGCCCGGGGACAGGGCAGAAATCCCTCCACTTT.

V is TRBV7-9 and J is TRBJ2-3; perhaps TRBD2 as D (5 bases). CDR1 SEHNR and CDR2 FQNEAQ come from the germline V gene (reference sequence). The CDR3 is 11 amino acids. Between the trimmed V and J ends, which lost 10 bases and 5 bases, there was a span of 10 bases. CDR3 coding DNA: TGTGCCACCCACGGACTAGATACGCAGTATTTT. Amino acid sequence: CATHGLDTQYF.

The rearrangement uses TRBV18 and TRBJ1-1; 7 bases align to TRBD1. Germline assignment: CDR1 KGHSH and CDR2 LQKENI. Germline trimming cut 5 bases from V and 4 bases from J; bases unmatched to any gene: 16. The CDR3 spans 17 residues. CDR3 sequence (DNA): TGTGCCAGCTCAGAAAAAAGGGGGCTCGTGATGGGCACTGAAGCTTTCTTT. As protein: CASSEKRGLVMGTEAFF.

The chain has TRBV5-1 and TRBJ2-1, with 8 bases fitting TRBD2. Losses at the gene ends were 2 bases for V and 2 bases for J; bases not matched to a gene: 30. The V gene's germline CDR1 is SGHRS and CDR2 YFSETQ. CDR3 length equals 24 residues. CDR3: CASSFGPFLDMSGRLGGTYNEQFF. DNA of the CDR3: TGCGCCAGCAGCTTCGGACCCTTTCTCGACATGAGCGGGAGATTAGGGGGAACCTACAATGAGCAGTTCTTC.